The clone carrying this TCR beta chain has ten or more counts. The sample comes from a study of neurological immune-mediated disorders. Synthesis of cDNA was performed by 5'RACE using 10-nucleotide random UMIs. TCRdb re-analysed the 5' RACE reads in MiXCR, keeping a single row per CDR3 protein. The sample has about 14,000 distinct CDR3 sequences; 13% are singletons. The sorted libraries were prepared using around 990,000 CD4+ or CD8+ T cells that had themselves been sorted. Germline CDR1 reads SGHTA; CDR2 reads FQGTGA. The CDR3 loop spans 16 amino acids. With 5 bases removed from V and 2 bases from J, the gap between germline ends came to 15 bases.

This clonotype originated in a female donor with HTLV-1-associated myelopathy (HAM/TSP). The chain joins TRBV7-3 to TRBJ2-2; either TRBD1 or TRBD2 may supply D (6 bases each). Material for sequencing was CD8+ T cells from blood. The CDR3 nucleotides are TGTGCCAGCAGCCCGGAGGGGACACTAAACACCGGGGAGCTGTTTTTT. Protein product: CASSPEGTLNTGELFF.